This entry features one T cell receptor beta chain sequence. Its antigen is undetermined. There were TCR beta CDR3 regions amplified from RNA transcripts. HTBI primers were employed in a first-round RT-PCR of the TCR CDR3. Using its own MiXCR run on the multiplex PCR reads, TCRdb lists one record per CDR3 protein. Among 250,000 to 350,000 distinct CDR3 sequences listed, approximately 16% were seen once. Looked up from germline, CDR1 is DFQATT and CDR2 is SNEGSKA (reference sequence). The germline V and J ends were trimmed by 7 bases and 0 bases, with 24 bases remaining between them. This CDR3 has 17 amino acids. Calling Graves' hyperthyroidism stable meant ophthalmopathy did not progress within 18 months. The PBMCs had their origin in 10 ml of fresh peripheral blood. This sample is drawn from a study of T cells in Graves' hyperthyroidism and ophthalmopathy. Findings and limits, study-wide: Blood held most thyroid clonotypes expanded above 0.001 frequency. The model identified upcoming ophthalmopathy a median 6.5 months ahead of onset.

This rearrangement joins TRBV20-1 to TRBJ1-2, with D maybe TRBD1 (5 bases). This clonotype was sampled from a man in his thirties or forties with Graves' hyperthyroidism. Sequences were obtained from blood. CDR3 bases: TGCAGTGATAGGGGTTTCGCAGGGAGAAGTTCTAACTATGGCTACACCTTC. This translates into CSDRGFAGRSSNYGYTF.